This TCR beta chain was captured in a study of shared clonotypes between healthy human individuals. On the study more broadly: Donors consisted of two women and a few men between 18 and 49. Study conclusions and caveats: Sampling included only blood; tissue repertoires likely differ.

Assay: immunoSEQ multiplex PCR; the TCRdb copy retains only in-frame clones and omits some. Found here are hundreds of thousands of clones, around four fifths of them singletons; the top ten hold roughly a tenth. Turning to this clone: The target antigen is unknown.

In the CD4+ fraction, cells were divided into CD45RA+ naive and CD45RA-negative memory subsets. From germline, CDR1 is SGHNT and CDR2 YENEEA. Trimming cost V 3 bases and J 1 base, with 6 bases left between them. This CDR3 region has 13 residues. V gene TRBV11-3 combines with J gene TRBJ1-1; D ambiguous. The specimen sequenced was memory CD4+ T cells sorted from blood. Subset reported: CD45RA-negative fraction. The receptor comes from a man aged 25-45 years in good health. CDR3 nucleotide sequence: TGTGCCAGCAGCTTCCACAGGAACACTGAAGCTTTCTTT. This sequence encodes CASSFHRNTEAFF.